This T cell receptor (beta chain) was sequenced in a study of T cell responses to AZD1222 COVID-19 vaccine. Study-level points and caveats: Clonal diversity was possibly underestimated; the donors were predominantly white British and more often female. Reports indicate that nearly half of spike-specific TCRs are directed at unmutated variant regions. Rises in breadth and depth of Spike-specific TCRs came after two AZD1222 doses.

As for this clone: Its antigen is as yet unknown.

The CDR3 is 16 residues long. Per germline, CDR1 MGHRA and CDR2 YSYEKL. Unmatched junction bases numbered 7, after V lost 5 bases and J lost 0 bases. Data came from immunoSEQ multiplex PCR; TCRdb stores just in-frame clones and leaves some out. In the table there are approximately 160,000 clones, 94% of which are singletons. This TCR was sampled from an adult who received the AZD1222 COVID-19 vaccine. The chain recombines TRBV4-1 with TRBJ2-4, with 7 positions matching TRBD1. The specimen comprised peripheral blood, sampled 28 days after the second AZD1222 dose. The CDR3 loop is CASSSQGSGAKNIQYF. CDR3 in DNA: TGCGCCAGCAGCTCACAGGGGTCTGGAGCCAAAAACATTCAGTACTTC.